The next 15 T cell receptor beta chains were all read from a single sample in a study of patients and donors after allogeneic stem cell transplantation. TCRdb redid the calling of the RT-PCR reads with MiXCR, one entry per CDR3 protein. Counted here are about 150,000 distinct CDR3 sequences, 24% occurring once; the ten biggest clones make up roughly 26%. The sequencing input was blood, either unsorted or a sorted T cell fraction (not recorded which). The receptors were sampled from a human donor who was either an allogeneic HSCT recipient or a stem cell or donor lymphocyte infusion donor (not recorded which). It is not recorded whose cells these are; they may come from a transplant donor.

In this sample, this clonotype turned up a few times. This chain uses TRBV6-5 with TRBJ1-2; D uncertain. Germline V gene data show CDR1 as MNHEY and CDR2 as SVGAGI. The CDR3 runs 13 residues. The V end lost 2 bases, the J end lost 8 bases, and 12 bases lay between the germline ends. The chain's CDR3 is CASSYKLGLGYTF. The DNA for the CDR3 is TGTGCCAGCAGTTACAAGCTGGGGTTGGGCTACACCTTC.

This clonotype has more than one count but fewer than ten. The chain recombines TRBV20-1 with TRBJ2-7; D might be TRBD1 (5 bases). The CDR3 contains 12 residues. Trimming took 5 bases from V and 1 from J, leaving 9 bases between them. Germline CDR1 and CDR2: DFQATT and SNEGSKA (reference sequence). This CDR3 is CSAPTDSYEQYF. In DNA, the CDR3 is TGCAGTGCTCCGACAGATTCCTACGAGCAGTACTTC.

There are a few counts of this clonotype. V and J are TRBV6-6 and TRBJ2-7; TRBD1 agrees at 7 bases. V gave up 6 bases and J gave up 3 bases; unmatched junction bases: 11. The CDR3 loop spans 15 amino acids. Per germline, CDR1 MNHNY and CDR2 SVGAGI (reference sequence). Written as DNA, the CDR3 is TGTGCCAGCAGCCCCGAACGTCAGGGGGACTACGAGCAGTACTTC. Translated, it gives CASSPERQGDYEQYF.

This sequence joins TRBV10-3 and TRBJ1-5; D remains ambiguous. Germline V gene sequence: CDR1 ENHRY, CDR2 SYGVKD. The V gene lost 8 bases and the J gene lost 6 bases, with 8 bases spanning the gap. The CDR3 is made up of 11 amino acids. The CDR3, as DNA: TGTGCCATCGGCACACCTCAGCCCCAGCATTTT. Encoded protein: CAIGTPQPQHF.

The chain is built from TRBV20-1 and TRBJ2-1; tentatively, D is TRBD1 or TRBD2 (5 bases each). CDR1 is DFQATT, CDR2 SNEGSKA, per germline (reference sequence). Trimming left V 5 bases short and J 5 bases short, with 10 bases between. The CDR3 loop spans 12 amino acids. CDR3 sequence (DNA): TGCAGTGCTCGCCGGGGCCACAATGAGCAGTTCTTC. Translation: CSARRGHNEQFF.

This clonotype was seen a few times. CDR3 in DNA: TGTGCCAGCAGTACAGGGAGGAATTCACCCCTCCACTTT. Translating gives CASSTGRNSPLHF. The J gene is TRBJ1-6, the V gene TRBV12-3 or TRBV12-4; TRBD1 is a possible D gene (6 bases). The V end lost 5 bases, the J end lost 7 bases, and 9 bases lay between the germline ends. This CDR3 is built from 13 residues.

V and J are TRBV5-6 and TRBJ2-5, with unresolved D. Germline CDR1 reads SGHDT; CDR2 reads YYEEEE. This CDR3 has 13 residues. The germline V and J ends were trimmed by 4 bases and 5 bases, with 12 bases remaining between them. The CDR3 spells CASSEIRGETQYF. The CDR3 coding sequence is TGTGCCAGCAGCGAAATACGTGGTGAGACCCAGTACTTC.

The rearrangement joins TRBV6-2 or TRBV6-3 to TRBJ2-7; 10 bases map to TRBD1. The length of the CDR3 is 15 residues. Germline V gives CDR1 MNHEY, CDR2 SVGEGT. The J segment lost 3 bases and the V segment lost 2 bases, leaving 4 bases of the junction unmatched. The CDR3 protein is CASSYIRDRGYEQYF. The CDR3 coding sequence is TGTGCCAGCAGTTACATCCGGGACAGGGGCTACGAGCAGTACTTC.

Remarks on this clonotype: The conserved final phenylalanine or tryptophan is absent from the CDR3, which likely points to a read error. This chain uses TRBV5-1 with TRBJ1-5, with D possibly TRBD1 on 5 matching bases. V lost 2 bases, J lost 9 bases, and 15 bases lay in between. The V gene's germline CDR1 is SGHRS and CDR2 YFSETQ. CDR3 length: 14 amino acids. The CDR3: CASSFLGRETPQHL. In DNA form, the CDR3 reads TGCGCCAGCAGCTTCTTAGGCAGGGAGACGCCCCAGCATTTG.

The V gene is TRBV15, the J gene TRBJ1-5; D perhaps matches TRBD1 (6 bases). The CDR3 has 16 amino acids. V lost 0 bases and J 2 bases, leaving 11 bases between the germline ends. Germline V gene sequence: CDR1 LNHNV, CDR2 YYDKDF (reference sequence). The CDR3 sequence: CATSRDPQGGNQPQHF. CDR3 nucleotide sequence: TGTGCCACCAGCAGAGATCCACAGGGCGGCAATCAGCCCCAGCATTTT.

This rearrangement joins TRBV4-3 to TRBJ2-3; weak D call: TRBD2 (6 bases). V was clipped by 5 bases and J by 2 bases, with 14 bases between them. The CDR3 is made up of 15 amino acids. Germline assignment: CDR1 LGHNA and CDR2 YSLEER. The DNA of the CDR3 is TGCGCCAGCAGCGAGACTAGTCCAAACACAGATACGCAGTATTTT. It codes for CASSETSPNTDTQYF.

The chain carries TRBV4-1 and TRBJ2-7; 7 bases are shared with TRBD1. The CDR3 contains 15 residues. The V and J ends lost 0 bases and 3 bases, in that order; junction bases with no gene match: 5. Germline assignment: CDR1 MGHRA and CDR2 YSYEKL. The CDR3 spells CASSQDKGAYYEQYF. CDR3 sequence (DNA): TGCGCCAGCAGCCAAGATAAGGGGGCCTACTACGAGCAGTACTTC.

This clonotype turned up a few times. The rearrangement uses TRBV6-6 and TRBJ2-3, with 10 bases identical to TRBD2. J was trimmed by 2 bases and V by 6 bases; bases with no gene match: 5. From germline, CDR1 is MNHNY and CDR2 SVGAGI (reference sequence). CDR3 length: 15 amino acids. The CDR3 nucleotides are TGTGCCAGCAGAAGACTAGCGGGCACCACAGATACGCAGTATTTT. Translated: CASRRLAGTTDTQYF.

In its sample, this clonotype was seen a few times. The V and J genes are TRBV29-1 and TRBJ1-5, with D uncertain. The ends were cut back, 2 bases at V and 7 bases at J, with 3 bases in the middle. This CDR3 region has 10 residues. Looked up from germline, CDR1 is SQVTM and CDR2 is ANQGSEA. The CDR3 reads CSVEPQPQHF. The CDR3 DNA follows: TGCAGCGTTGAACCGCAGCCCCAGCATTTT.

This clonotype was counted between two and nine times. J is TRBJ2-3 and V is TRBV4-1; D might be TRBD1 (5 bases). V was clipped by 1 base and J by 4 bases, with 9 bases between them. Looked up from germline, CDR1 is MGHRA and CDR2 is YSYEKL. This CDR3 comprises 14 residues. CDR3 in DNA: TGCGCCAGCAGCCAAGCATCAGGGCCAGATACGCAGTATTTT. Amino acids: CASSQASGPDTQYF.